This TCR beta chain was retrieved from a study of cytotoxic CD8 clonotypes in ibrutinib-treated CLL (dated by TCRdb to about 2021). Regarding the research as a whole: The cohort was composed of ten to eleven relapsed/refractory and 15 treatment-naive patients; IGHV unmutated status was identified in 17 patients. Responses were partial in approximately 24 patients and complete in 2; after median around 68 months follow-up, about 14 stayed in remission and roughly twelve progressed. Samples at response were collected after a median of 12 months of treatment, with a range of about 6 to 36 months. An average of roughly 250,000 productive templates and 80,000 to 100,000 productive rearrangements was obtained per sample. Longitudinal samples were obtainable from about 30% of the roughly 90 participants in the trial. Cryopreserved peripheral blood mononuclear cells were collected before treatment, at response, and at either disease progression or sustained remission. Patients were still on ibrutinib when every remission and progressive disease sample was collected.

CDR1 and CDR2, looked up from the germline V gene, are SNHLY and FYNNEI. Cut back by 7 bases and 4 bases, the V and J ends lie 9 bases apart. The CDR3 holds 12 amino acids from the cysteine to the phenylalanine. Only the CDR3 part of the read is kept: 36 bases, read in frame from the first base. Sample time point, as interpreted from the label and publication: about twelve months on ibrutinib. For TCR beta library preparation, roughly 2.1 micrograms of genomic DNA was extracted from cryopreserved PBMCs. Longitudinal blood samples from CLL patients on ibrutinib monotherapy were analyzed using high-throughput TCR beta sequencing. The patients took part in an open-label, single-center phase 2 trial of ibrutinib monotherapy. This clone was counted once. Its antigen target is currently unknown. Base qualities are not provided; no much larger clone lies one nucleotide away. Overall results and qualifications from the work: Public clonotypes were rare and either shrank or stayed stable during treatment, and the rise in clonality at ibrutinib response reflected expansion of private clonotypes. Lymph node repertoires were not examined, and the timing of sampling was not matched between patients in sustained remission and those whose disease progressed. At ibrutinib response clonality went up, during sustained remission it held steady, and at progression it dropped back toward baseline. At baseline, clonality was higher than in age-matched healthy donors and showed a strong correlation with circulating CD8+ T-cell counts.

Each clonotype received, on average, 10x coverage in deep resolution sequencing performed on a MiSeq, where the target depth lay between 1 in 1 million and 1 in 200,000 T cells. The immunoSEQ hsTCRB Kit was used to generate the TCR beta libraries. Per the source publication's procedure: ImmunoSEQ Data Assistant and ImmunoSEQ Analyzer were used for data analysis, and V, D and J genes were assigned according to IMGT definitions. Clonality, with values ranging from 0 to 1, was calculated as one minus the normalized Shannon entropy of productive rearrangement frequencies. Only overrepresented clonotypes making up at least 0.05% of the repertoire of each patient were included in the public clonotype analysis. Repertoires from thirteen age-matched healthy donors in immuneACCESS were used as clonality controls. As stored in TCRdb, this immuneACCESS dataset retains in-frame rearrangements with V and J assigned. A fraction of the clones does not appear; measured against another copy, unresolved V genes explain less than half of the discrepancy, and the remainder lacks a known reason. V, J and clone size derive from that table, while D and trimming were established from the DNA sequence. A total of about 70,000 clones appear in this sample, just over 90% of them only once. Clones ranked in the top ten supply 2.5% to 3.5% of the sample.

The clonotype originates from a human donor with chronic lymphocytic leukemia. The sequencing used PBMCs, collected after 12 months of ibrutinib treatment. Recombination linked TRBV2 to TRBJ2-3; the D gene cannot be named for sure. CDR3 sequence: CASKGPADTQYF. Here is the DNA: TGTGCCAGCAAAGGTCCCGCAGATACGCAGTATTTT.